This TCR beta chain originates from a study of blood T cell repertoires in COVID-19. Overall study: From the United States, Italy and Spain came samples of acute and convalescent COVID-19. PBMCs, B-cell-depleted T cells, or T cells were the source of the cDNA or gDNA that made up the material.

The J segment lost 10 bases and the V segment lost 0 bases, leaving 3 bases of the junction unmatched. Germline V gives CDR1 SGHRS, CDR2 YFSETQ. The CDR3 sequence is 12 residues long. Original analysis: Nucleated cell number was recorded as an estimate derived from reference gene primer amplification. TCRdb's table, derived via immunoSEQ multiplex PCR, lists solely in-frame clones and lacks some. The V and J calls and the clone size are those of that table, but D and trimming were determined from the DNA. The table has over 8,500 clones, 80% to 90% seen once; the top ten hold 3.5% to 6%. The gene calls are TRBV5-1 and TRBJ1-1; TRBD1 matches at 7 bases. The sample was peripheral blood. This clonotype was obtained from a human donor in a cohort sampled during active COVID-19. The CDR3 coding sequence is TGCGCCAGCAGCTTGGGACAGGGCTTAGCTTTCTTT. This translates into CASSLGQGLAFF.